This T cell receptor beta chain was sequenced during a study of regulatory T cells in long-lasting Graves disease. Time point given: newly diagnosed GD, antithyroid drugs for less than 3 months. PBMC-derived RNA was used for the TCR library. In building TCR beta libraries, iRepertoire HTBI primers were used together with Arm-PCR of CDR3 regions. Via MiXCR, TCRdb re-called the multiplex PCR reads, giving one row per CDR3 protein. The repertoire holds approximately 470,000 distinct CDR3 sequences, about a sixth seen once, with 12% in the top ten. These data were likewise used in another study, on T cells in Graves' hyperthyroidism and ophthalmopathy.

The source of this sequence is a man aged 35-49 years with Graves disease. The source material was peripheral blood mononuclear cells (PBMCs), sampled at new diagnosis, from a patient treated with antithyroid drugs.

This CDR3 is CASSQERVYGSDEQFF. CDR3 nucleotide sequence: TGCGCCAGCAGCCAAGAAAGGGTTTACGGGAGCGACGAGCAGTTCTTC. The gene calls are TRBV4-1 and TRBJ2-1; possible D gene TRBD2, 6 bases. Trimming cost V 0 bases and J 10 bases, with 19 bases left between them. CDR1 and CDR2 (germline): MGHRA, YSYEKL. The CDR3 has 16 amino acids.